The source of this T cell receptor (beta chain) is a study of blood T cell repertoires in COVID-19. Study context: The analysed material was cDNA or gDNA that came from T cells, B-cell-depleted T cells, or PBMCs.

In the authors' methods: Estimation of nucleated cell counts relied on the amplification of reference gene primers. Assay used: immunoSEQ multiplex PCR; TCRdb lists only in-frame clones, some missing. V and J calls and clone size are copied from that table; D and trimming were computed from the DNA. The table records 350,000 to 400,000 clones, roughly nine tenths of them present only once. The germline gives CDR1 SEHNR, CDR2 FQNEAQ (reference sequence). The CDR3 is 15 residues long. Trimming took off 5 bases at V and 1 base at J, with 12 bases between the two ends. The TCR comes from a woman aged 25 to 39 with COVID-19, enrolled during active disease. The material sequenced was peripheral blood. V usage is TRBV7-9 and J usage is TRBJ1-5; tentative D call: TRBD1 (5 bases). The CDR3 spells CASSKQGVSNQPQHF. The CDR3 DNA reads as TGTGCCAGCAGCAAACAAGGGGTAAGCAATCAGCCCCAGCATTTT. The whole variable domain, filled in from reference TRBV7-9 and TRBJ1-5, reads DTGVSQNPRHKITKRGQNVTFRCDPISEHNRLYWYRQTLGQGPEFLTYFQNEAQLEKSRLLSDRFSAERPKGSFSTLEIQRTEQGDSAMYLCASSKQGVSNQPQHFGDGTRLSIL.